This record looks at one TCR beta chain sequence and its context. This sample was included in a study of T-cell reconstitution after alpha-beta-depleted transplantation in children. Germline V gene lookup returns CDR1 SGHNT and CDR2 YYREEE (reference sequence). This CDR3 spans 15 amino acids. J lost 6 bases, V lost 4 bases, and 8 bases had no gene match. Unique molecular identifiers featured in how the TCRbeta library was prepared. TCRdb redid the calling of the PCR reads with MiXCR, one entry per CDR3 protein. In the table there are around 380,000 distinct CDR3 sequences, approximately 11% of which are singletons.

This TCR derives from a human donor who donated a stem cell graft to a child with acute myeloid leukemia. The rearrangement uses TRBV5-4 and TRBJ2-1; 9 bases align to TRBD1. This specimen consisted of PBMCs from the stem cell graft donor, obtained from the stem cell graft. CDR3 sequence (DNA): TGTGCCAGCAGCCCACCGGGACAGGGTCTCAATGAGCAGTTCTTC. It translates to CASSPPGQGLNEQFF.